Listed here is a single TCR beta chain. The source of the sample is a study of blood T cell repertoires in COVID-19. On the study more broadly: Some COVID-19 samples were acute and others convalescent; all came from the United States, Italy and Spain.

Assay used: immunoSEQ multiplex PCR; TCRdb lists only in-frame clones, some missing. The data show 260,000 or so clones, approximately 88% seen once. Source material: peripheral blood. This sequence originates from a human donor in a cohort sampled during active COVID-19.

CDR3 amino acids: CASSPTTGGEAKETQYF. The CDR3 DNA follows: TGTGCCAGTAGTCCAACGACAGGGGGCGAGGCTAAGGAGACCCAGTACTTC. The genes are TRBV19 and TRBJ2-5, with 10 bases fitting TRBD1. V gave up 5 bases and J gave up 5 bases; unmatched junction bases: 14. Germline V gene sequence: CDR1 LNHDA, CDR2 SQIVND (reference sequence). CDR3 length equals 17 residues.